These T cell receptor beta chains were read from a single sample in a study of OX40 agonist ivuxolimab in advanced cancers. Measured with immunoSEQ multiplex PCR; TCRdb has only the in-frame clones, and not every one. The sample lists more than 80,000 clones, more than 80% occurring once. Here the sequenced sample was CD4+ or CD8+ T cells sorted from blood, taken in a trial of the OX40 agonist ivuxolimab. The origin of the receptors is an adult with an advanced solid tumor such as melanoma, head and neck, liver or kidney cancer. Both conserved end residues are part of each CDR3. The order of the fields is clone size, V gene, CDR3 length, J gene, D gene, CDR3 protein, CDR3 DNA. A D gene is named only where the DNA matches it firmly. Size is stated for part of the rows, as once, few or many counts, or as a class when the clone is expanded.

NA,TRBV6-5,13,TRBJ2-3,NA,CASRRGARDTQYF,TGTGCCAGCAGACGGGGGGCAAGGGATACGCAGTATTTT
NA,TRBV28,16,TRBJ2-3,TRBD2,CASTARGGRGTDTQYF,TGTGCCAGCACCGCGCGGGGAGGGCGGGGCACAGATACGCAGTATTTT
NA,TRBV28,13,TRBJ2-5,TRBD2,CASISAGEETQYF,TGTGCCAGCATTTCTGCGGGGGAAGAGACCCAGTACTTC
NA,TRBV5-8,17,TRBJ2-6,TRBD2,CASSRGLAGVGANVLTF,TGTGCCAGCAGCCGCGGACTAGCGGGAGTTGGGGCCAACGTCCTGACTTTC
NA,TRBV19,17,TRBJ1-5,NA,CASSIFPILYSNQPQHF,TGTGCCAGTAGTATCTTCCCCATCCTGTATAGCAATCAGCCCCAGCATTTT
NA,TRBV5-3,15,TRBJ1-6,NA,CARSLIGHYNSPLHF,TGTGCCAGAAGCTTGATTGGACACTATAATTCACCCCTCCACTTT
NA,TRBV10-3,14,TRBJ1-5,TRBD1,CAISVETGGQPQHF,TGTGCCATCAGTGTCGAAACAGGGGGCCAGCCCCAGCATTTT
NA,TRBV4-3,13,TRBJ2-3,NA,CASSQRGADTQYF,TGCGCCAGCAGCCAAAGAGGTGCAGATACGCAGTATTTT
NA,TRBV4-3,15,TRBJ2-7,NA,CASSQESVQRYEQYF,TGCGCCAGCAGCCAAGAATCAGTCCAGAGGTACGAGCAGTACTTC
NA,TRBV7-8,12,TRBJ1-2,NA,CASSPHMGGYTF,TGTGCCAGCAGCCCCCATATGGGTGGCTACACCTTC
NA,TRBV30,15,TRBJ1-5,NA,CAWSVLGYSNQPQHF,TGTGCCTGGAGTGTACTGGGTTATAGCAATCAGCCCCAGCATTTT
NA,TRBV2,15,TRBJ2-1,TRBD1,CASRQDRGRTGEQFF,TGTGCCAGCAGACAAGACAGGGGGCGGACGGGGGAGCAGTTCTTC
NA,TRBV19,15,TRBJ2-7,NA,CASSIAQGLGYEQYF,TGTGCCAGTAGTATAGCCCAGGGGCTCGGGTACGAGCAGTACTTC
NA,TRBV7-9,14,TRBJ1-4,TRBD1,CASSPGQRNEKLFF,TGTGCCAGCAGCCCGGGACAGCGTAATGAAAAACTGTTTTTT
NA,TRBV11-3,15,TRBJ2-2,TRBD2,CASSFIGRVTGELFF,TGTGCCAGCAGCTTTATCGGGAGGGTCACCGGGGAGCTGTTTTTT
once,TRBV5-1,16,TRBJ2-5,TRBD1,CASSLAGQGIQETQYF,TGCGCCAGCAGCTTGGCGGGACAGGGGATCCAAGAGACCCAGTACTTC
NA,TRBV4-2,19,TRBJ1-3,NA,CASSQGAGLAMLSGNTIYF,TGTGCCAGCAGCCAAGGAGCCGGTTTAGCCATGCTCTCTGGAAACACCATATATTTT
few,TRBV29-1,13,TRBJ1-1,NA,CSYSYGGRTEAFF,TGCAGCTATAGCTATGGGGGGCGCACTGAAGCTTTCTTT
NA,TRBV5-1,16,TRBJ2-2,TRBD2,CASSFRDYINTGELFF,TGCGCCAGCAGCTTCCGGGACTACATAAACACCGGGGAGCTGTTTTTT
NA,TRBV4-1,15,TRBJ2-7,NA,CASSQGGTGSYEQYF,TGCGCCAGCAGCCAGGGCGGGACGGGCTCCTACGAGCAGTACTTC